These 21 T cell receptor beta chains share one sample of origin, sequenced in a study of naive and memory T cell subsets. No cognate antigen is known for these TCRs. An equimolar mix of two oligonucleotides served as the beta constant-region primer for TRBC1 and TRBC2. Ligated cDNA was amplified by four rounds of PCR with nested alpha and beta constant-region primers and SP2. Via MiXCR, TCRdb re-called the UMI-ligation and nested PCR reads, giving one row per CDR3 protein. In the table there are over 130,000 distinct CDR3 sequences, 15% to 20% of which are singletons. Findings and limits, study-wide: Possibly reflecting memory cells re-expressing CD45RA, a few larger clonotypes occurred in naive repertoires, especially CD8.

Sequenced: naive CD8+ T cells from blood. These receptors came from a human donor in good health.

This clonotype was seen more than once but under ten times. The rearrangement uses TRBV18 and TRBJ1-4; the D gene is possibly TRBD1 (5 bases). The V end was cut by 3 bases, the J end by 2 bases, with 10 bases between. CDR1 and CDR2 (germline): KGHSH, LQKENI. The CDR3 covers 15 residues. This CDR3 reads CASSPEGRTNEKLFF. In DNA form, the CDR3 reads TGTGCCAGCTCACCGGAGGGACGGACTAATGAAAAACTGTTTTTT.

This clonotype was detected only a few times. The V gene is TRBV14, the J gene TRBJ2-1; TRBD2 matches 7 bases. The V segment lost 3 bases and the J segment 10 bases; nucleotides outside the gene matches: 6. CDR1 is SGHDN, CDR2 FVKESK, per germline. The CDR3 spans 13 residues. The CDR3 here is CASSQTGGGEQFF. CDR3 DNA sequence: TGTGCCAGCAGCCAGACGGGGGGAGGGGAGCAGTTCTTC.

This clonotype was counted only a few times. This CDR3 reads CASTVDLTGVAGELFF. DNA for the CDR3: TGTGCCAGCACCGTCGACCTGACAGGGGTAGCCGGGGAGCTGTTTTTT. The chain combines TRBV7-2 with TRBJ2-2; 8 bases fit TRBD1. The CDR3 covers 16 residues. Germline lookup yields CDR1 SGHTA and CDR2 FQGNSA. Germline trimming cut 7 bases from V and 6 bases from J; bases unmatched to any gene: 13.

The chain combines TRBV7-6 with TRBJ2-1; D gene ambiguous. There are 11 residues in the CDR3. CDR1 is SGHVS, CDR2 FNYEAQ, per germline. The V gene lost 8 bases and the J gene lost 5 bases, with 7 bases spanning the gap. The CDR3 DNA sequence: TGTGCCAGCGCGGTTAACAATGAGCAGTTCTTC. As protein: CASAVNNEQFF. Using reference TRBV7-6 and TRBJ2-1 for the parts outside the CDR3, the full variable domain is GAGVSQSPRYKVTKRGQDVALRCDPISGHVSLYWYRQALGQGPEFLTYFNYEAQQDKSGLPNDRFSAERPEGSISTLTIQRTEQRDSAMYRCASAVNNEQFFGPGTRLTVL.

Concerning this clonotype: This may come from a read error, since a much larger clone is one base off. The chain employs TRBV4-3 and TRBJ2-7; 8 bases align to TRBD1. Germline values: CDR1 LGHNA, CDR2 YSLEER. The CDR3 extends over 16 amino acids. The CDR3 bases are TGCGCCAGCGGCCAAGGACTTGGACAGGGCAACTACGAGCAGTACTTC. Its translation is CASGQGLGQGNYEQYF.

This chain connects TRBV7-9 to TRBJ1-1; D possibly corresponds to TRBD1 (6 bases). Looked up from germline, CDR1 is SEHNR and CDR2 is FQNEAQ (reference sequence). The CDR3 is made up of 15 amino acids. V shed 1 base and J shed 1 base, with 10 bases lying between them. DNA of the CDR3: TGTGCCAGCAGCTTAGTACAGGGAAGGAACACTGAAGCTTTCTTT. Translated, it gives CASSLVQGRNTEAFF.

The rearrangement uses TRBV9 and TRBJ2-7; D possibly matches TRBD1 or TRBD2 (5 bases each). The length of the CDR3 is 16 residues. V was pared by 3 bases and J by 0 bases, with 16 bases between. The V gene's germline CDR1 is SGDLS and CDR2 YYNGEE. The CDR3 bases are TGTGCCAGCAGCGCCGAACCGGGGACGGGCTCCTACGAGCAGTACTTC. It translates to CASSAEPGTGSYEQYF. Full variable domain (missing parts from reference TRBV9 and TRBJ2-7): DSGVTQTPKHLITATGQRVTLRCSPRSGDLSVYWYQQSLDQGLQFLIQYYNGEERAKGNILERFSAQQFPDLHSELNLSSLELGDSALYFCASSAEPGTGSYEQYFGPGTRLTVT.

This clonotype was counted only a few times. This rearrangement joins TRBV29-1 to TRBJ2-1; D may correspond to TRBD1 or TRBD2 (5 bases each). V lost 6 bases and J lost 6, with 12 bases in between. Per the germline V gene, CDR1 is SQVTM and CDR2 is ANQGSEA. CDR3 size: 12 residues. This CDR3 is CSVDPRGNEQFF. CDR3 nucleotides: TGCAGCGTCGACCCGAGGGGCAATGAGCAGTTCTTC.

The count of this clonotype is one. V usage is TRBV29-1 and J usage is TRBJ2-1, with D possibly matching TRBD2 (6 bases). The germline CDR1 and CDR2 sequences are SQVTM and ANQGSEA. This CDR3 is 13 amino acids long. Trimming pared 6 bases from V and 3 bases from J, leaving 12 bases between. CDR3 coding DNA: TGCAGCGTGGGGGGACCGGGCTACAATGAGCAGTTCTTC. This sequence encodes CSVGGPGYNEQFF.

This clonotype showed up just a few times. The chain recombines TRBV5-4 with TRBJ2-7, with 10 bases matching TRBD1. The CDR3 is made up of 14 amino acids. V dropped 4 bases and J dropped 5; count of bases not matched to a gene: 6. Germline V gene data show CDR1 as SGHNT and CDR2 as YYREEE (reference sequence). CDR3 DNA: TGTGCCAGCAGCCCGGGACAGGGGTACGACGAGCAGTACTTC. The encoded protein is CASSPGQGYDEQYF.

The V call is TRBV29-1, the J call TRBJ1-1; 10 bases match TRBD1. Trimming removed 7 bases from V and 3 bases from J; junction bases left unmatched: 5. The germline gives CDR1 SQVTM, CDR2 ANQGSEA. The CDR3 is 13 residues long. CDR3 in DNA: TGCAGCGCCTGGGACAGGGGAGACACTGAAGCTTTCTTT. Translated, it gives CSAWDRGDTEAFF.

V usage is TRBV4-1 and J usage is TRBJ2-7; D gene ambiguous. The ends were cut back, 1 base at V and 0 bases at J, with 7 bases in the middle. This CDR3 comprises 14 residues. The germline V gene encodes CDR1 MGHRA and CDR2 YSYEKL. DNA for the CDR3: TGCGCCAGCAGCCAAGTTGGTCCCTCCTACGAGCAGTACTTC. This encodes CASSQVGPSYEQYF.

This clonotype occurred a few times. The chain combines TRBV28 with TRBJ2-7; D may match TRBD1 or TRBD2 (5 bases each). CDR3 length: 14 residues. Germline V CDR1 and CDR2: MDHEN, SYDVKM. V lost 5 bases and J lost 3, with 14 bases in between. The CDR3 sequence is CASSARDGRYEQYF. The CDR3 coding sequence is TGTGCCAGCAGTGCCCGGGACGGACGCTACGAGCAGTACTTC. The full variable domain, completed using reference TRBV28 and TRBJ2-7, is DVKVTQSSRYLVKRTGEKVFLECVQDMDHENMFWYRQDPGLGLRLIYFSYDVKMKEKGDIPEGYSVSREKKERFSLILESASTNQTSMYLCASSARDGRYEQYFGPGTRLTVT.

The J gene is TRBJ2-7, the V gene TRBV25-1; no definite D call. The CDR3 length is 13 residues. The germline CDR1 and CDR2 sequences are MGHDK and SYGVNS. Between the trimmed V and J ends, which lost 2 bases and 7 bases, there was a span of 12 bases. Here the CDR3 DNA reads TGTGCCAGCAGTGAAGGACGTCCCAATGAGCAGTACTTC. Amino acids: CASSEGRPNEQYF.

This clonotype was counted only a few times. The chain carries TRBV18 and TRBJ2-7; a possible D gene is TRBD2 (5 bases). Per the germline V gene, CDR1 is KGHSH and CDR2 is LQKENI. Trimming left V 0 bases short and J 3 bases short, with 12 bases between. CDR3 length equals 15 residues. CDR3 protein: CASSPPREGYYEQYF. The CDR3 nucleotides are TGTGCCAGCTCACCACCGAGGGAAGGTTACTACGAGCAGTACTTC.

Only a few counts were recorded for this clonotype. The gene calls are TRBV13 and TRBJ2-1; tentatively, D is TRBD1 (6 bases). The CDR3 totals 18 residues. V gave up 5 bases and J gave up 4 bases, with 24 bases separating them. CDR1 and CDR2 (germline): PRHDT, FYEKMQ (reference sequence). In nucleotides, the CDR3 is TGTGCCAGCAGCCCGACAGACAGGTCCGAACACAGATACAATGAGCAGTTCTTC. This translates into CASSPTDRSEHRYNEQFF.

The genes are TRBV27 and TRBJ1-1, with no clear D. There are 13 residues in the CDR3. CDR1 and CDR2 (germline): MNHEY, SMNVEV (reference sequence). The V end was cut by 6 bases, the J end by 1 base, with 9 bases between. For the CDR3, the DNA is TGTGCCAGCAGCTTGGATGAGAACACTGAAGCTTTCTTT. As protein: CASSLDENTEAFF.

A few counts support this clonotype. The genes are TRBV29-1 and TRBJ2-2; D is undetermined. The CDR3 covers 13 residues. Trimming cost V 4 bases and J 0 bases, with 6 bases left between them. Germline values: CDR1 SQVTM, CDR2 ANQGSEA. The CDR3 loop is CSVGRSNTGELFF. For the CDR3, the DNA is TGCAGCGTTGGACGGTCGAACACCGGGGAGCTGTTTTTT.

The chain carries TRBV20-1 and TRBJ2-3, with TRBD1 as a possible D gene (5 bases). The CDR3 extends over 16 amino acids. Germline loops: CDR1 DFQATT, CDR2 SNEGSKA (reference sequence). Trimming pared 2 bases from V and 0 bases from J, leaving 15 bases between. CDR3: CSARRPQGWSTDTQYF. The CDR3, as DNA: TGCAGTGCTAGAAGGCCCCAGGGTTGGAGCACAGATACGCAGTATTTT.

The gene calls are TRBV6-6 and TRBJ2-3; D is uncertain. The CDR3 covers 12 residues. CDR1 is MNHNY, CDR2 SVGAGI, per germline (reference sequence). Trimming cost V 6 bases and J 5 bases, with 9 bases left between them. The CDR3 coding sequence is TGTGCCAGCAGCCTACCCGAAGATACGCAGTATTTT. As protein: CASSLPEDTQYF.

This clonotype occurred a few times. The gene calls are TRBV27 and TRBJ2-7, with no clear D. The CDR3 length is 14 residues. Germline assignment: CDR1 MNHEY and CDR2 SMNVEV (reference sequence). V lost 3 bases and J 0 bases, leaving 9 bases between the germline ends. This CDR3 is CASSLDLSSYEQYF. CDR3 nucleotide sequence: TGTGCCAGCAGTTTGGACCTGAGCTCCTACGAGCAGTACTTC.